These 30 T cell receptor beta chains were all obtained from the same sample, sequenced in a study of blood T cell repertoires in COVID-19. TCRdb keeps only in-frame clones here, not all; method: immunoSEQ multiplex PCR. The sample carries some 250,000 clones, approximately 83% recorded once. The sequenced material came from peripheral blood. The receptors were gathered from a woman aged 80 or over with acute or convalescent COVID-19.

J is TRBJ1-2 and V is TRBV6-5; no definite D call. Germline assignment: CDR1 MNHEY and CDR2 SVGAGI. The CDR3 extends over 13 amino acids. V was cut by 0 bases and J by 10 bases, with 12 bases left in between. The CDR3 region is CASSYSSRIDYTF. The CDR3 DNA reads as TGTGCCAGCAGTTACTCGAGCCGTATTGACTACACCTTC.

The V gene is TRBV10-3, the J gene TRBJ1-1; 8 bases line up with TRBD1. This CDR3 contains 17 residues. Trimming at V came to 10 bases and at J to 1 base, leaving 17 bases not matched to a gene. Per the germline V gene, CDR1 is ENHRY and CDR2 is SYGVKD. CDR3 loop: CATLLKKTGEGNTEAFF. The CDR3 bases are TGTGCCACACTATTGAAAAAGACAGGGGAGGGGAACACTGAAGCTTTCTTT.

V gene TRBV3-1 (or the pseudogene TRBV3-2) combines with J gene TRBJ1-3; 7 bases agree with TRBD1. The CDR3 has 14 amino acids. CDR1 is LGHDT and CDR2 is YNNKEL in the germline V gene (reference sequence). With 1 base clipped from V and 11 bases from J, the junction kept 8 bases outside the gene matches. The CDR3, as DNA: TGTGCCAGCAGCCAAGGACAGGGCCTCAGTCCCATATATTTT. This gives the protein CASSQGQGLSPIYF.

This clone was counted a few times. Other nucleotide sequences from this sample produce the same CDR3. The chain uses TRBV9 and TRBJ1-6; 10 bases fit TRBD1. V shed 4 bases and J 9 bases; nucleotides not matched to a gene: 4. Looked up from germline, CDR1 is SGDLS and CDR2 is YYNGEE. The CDR3 is 14 residues long. CDR3 DNA sequence: TGTGCCAGCAGCCCTGGACAGGGGGTTTCACCCCTCCACTTT. Residues: CASSPGQGVSPLHF. The variable domain in full, with the rest retrieved from reference TRBV9 and TRBJ1-6, is DSGVTQTPKHLITATGQRVTLRCSPRSGDLSVYWYQQSLDQGLQFLIQYYNGEERAKGNILERFSAQQFPDLHSELNLSSLELGDSALYFCASSPGQGVSPLHFGNGTRLTVT.

The DNA for the CDR3 is TGTGCCAGAAGCTTAACTGCCCTCGAACGGTGGTCAAGCTCCTACAATGAGCAGTTCTTC. Protein product: CARSLTALERWSSSYNEQFF. The chain uses TRBV5-3 and TRBJ2-1, with D unresolved. TRBV5-3 is filed as an ORF, its function uncertain. Trimming removed 2 bases from V and 0 bases from J, with 24 bases in between. The CDR3 totals 20 residues.

This chain uses TRBV5-4 with TRBJ2-2; tentative D call: TRBD1 (6 bases). V lost 4 bases to trimming and J lost 1 base, with 20 bases between them. The germline V gene has CDR1 SGHNT and CDR2 YYREEE (reference sequence). The CDR3 runs to 18 residues. CDR3 in DNA: TGTGCCAGCAGCCCGATGAGGATTACAGGGCAGAACACCGGGGAGCTGTTTTTT. It encodes CASSPMRITGQNTGELFF.

This chain connects TRBV6-1 to TRBJ2-7; the match to TRBD1 covers 10 bases. CDR1 MNHNS and CDR2 SASEGT come from the germline V gene. V lost 4 bases, J lost 3 bases, and 15 bases stayed unmatched. This CDR3 region has 18 residues. The CDR3 sequence is CASSGGQGDPNDFYEQYF. In DNA, the CDR3 is TGTGCCAGCAGTGGCGGACAGGGGGATCCCAACGACTTCTACGAGCAGTACTTC.

The rearrangement links TRBV6-4 to TRBJ2-1; D is unclear. V gave up 4 bases and J gave up 5 bases, with 12 bases separating them. The CDR3 has 14 residues. From germline, CDR1 is MRHNA and CDR2 SNTAGT. The CDR3 DNA sequence: TGTGCCAGCAGTGGGCCCCTGATTAACAATGAGCAGTTCTTC. Translating gives CASSGPLINNEQFF.

The DNA of the CDR3 is TGTGCCAGCAGCCCGGTGACGGAGACCTACGAGCAGTACTTC. Translated, it gives CASSPVTETYEQYF. The V call is TRBV9, the J call TRBJ2-7; D call uncertain. There are 14 residues in the CDR3. CDR1 SGDLS and CDR2 YYNGEE come from the germline V gene. V was pared by 4 bases and J by 2 bases, with 13 bases between.

The rearrangement joins TRBV28 to TRBJ2-7; 8 nucleotides line up with TRBD2. V lost 5 bases to trimming and J lost 7 bases; unmatched junction nucleotides: 13. Germline-derived CDR1 and CDR2 are MDHEN and SYDVKM. This CDR3 contains 15 residues. CDR3 loop: CASSGPGGQRGEQYF. CDR3 in DNA: TGTGCCAGCAGTGGACCGGGGGGGCAGAGAGGGGAGCAGTACTTC. Filled out from reference TRBV28 and TRBJ2-7, the complete variable domain reads DVKVTQSSRYLVKRTGEKVFLECVQDMDHENMFWYRQDPGLGLRLIYFSYDVKMKEKGDIPEGYSVSREKKERFSLILESASTNQTSMYLCASSGPGGQRGEQYFGPGTRLTVT.

The chain is built from TRBV27 and TRBJ2-5, with 10 bases lining up with TRBD1. The CDR3 runs 15 residues. The trim removed 4 bases at V and 4 bases at J, leaving 6 bases unmatched. Germline V CDR1 and CDR2: MNHEY, SMNVEV (reference sequence). This chain's CDR3 is CASSSPGQGLETQYF. The CDR3 DNA follows: TGTGCCAGCAGTTCCCCGGGACAGGGGTTAGAGACCCAGTACTTC.

The chain is built from TRBV19 and TRBJ2-7; tentative D call: TRBD1 (6 bases). Trimming took 6 bases from V and 6 from J, leaving 15 bases between them. Looked up from germline, CDR1 is LNHDA and CDR2 is SQIVND (reference sequence). This CDR3 has 13 residues. CDR3 region: CASRGRGRGEQYF. The DNA for the CDR3 is TGTGCCAGTAGGGGCAGGGGTAGGGGCGAGCAGTACTTC.

The rearrangement uses TRBV9 and TRBJ1-5, with TRBD1 matching over 9 bases. V was clipped by 1 base and J by 0 bases; unmatched bases: 8. This CDR3 comprises 18 residues. CDR1 is SGDLS and CDR2 is YYNGEE in the germline V gene. CDR3 amino acids: CASSVRRTGEHSNQPQHF. The CDR3 region has the DNA TGTGCCAGCAGCGTAAGGCGGACAGGGGAGCATAGCAATCAGCCCCAGCATTTT.

The J gene is TRBJ2-3, the V gene TRBV5-1, with TRBD1 matching over 8 bases. The junction had 5 bases not matched to a gene; V was cut back by 4 bases and J by 4 bases. Germline V gives CDR1 SGHRS, CDR2 YFSETQ. The CDR3 contains 14 residues. CDR3 region: CASSARGPSDTQYF. The CDR3 DNA follows: TGCGCCAGCAGCGCCAGGGGGCCATCAGATACGCAGTATTTT.

The CDR3 nucleotides are TGTGCCAGCAGCTTGTCGGGGAATCAGCCCCAGCATTTT. This translates into CASSLSGNQPQHF. The V and J genes are TRBV5-5 and TRBJ1-5, with D uncertain. V was pared by 1 base and J by 4 bases, with 6 bases between. CDR3 length equals 13 residues. CDR1 is SGHKS and CDR2 is YYEKEE in the germline V gene (reference sequence).

This sequence joins TRBV27 and TRBJ2-7, with 9 bases fitting TRBD1. Germline CDR1 is MNHEY and CDR2 is SMNVEV (reference sequence). V was pared by 7 bases and J by 4 bases, with 14 bases of the junction left unmatched. The CDR3 runs 16 residues. The CDR3 here is CASNRKGQGAFYEQYF. In nucleotides, the CDR3 is TGTGCCAGCAACCGGAAGGGACAGGGCGCGTTTTACGAGCAGTACTTC.

J is TRBJ2-1 and V is TRBV2; D not certain. This CDR3 region has 12 residues. V lost 7 bases and J 7 bases, leaving 11 bases between the germline ends. Germline V CDR1 and CDR2: SNHLY, FYNNEI. The CDR3 region has the DNA TGTGCCAGCACCCAGCCCGGGAATGAGCAGTTCTTC. Translated, it gives CASTQPGNEQFF. Filled out from reference TRBV2 and TRBJ2-1, the complete variable domain reads EPEVTQTPSHQVTQMGQEVILRCVPISNHLYFYWYRQILGQKVEFLVSFYNNEISEKSEIFDDQFSVERPDGSNFTLKIRSTKLEDSAMYFCASTQPGNEQFFGPGTRLTVL.

The CDR3 nucleotides are TGTGCCAGCAGCCTTGGACAGGGGGCAGCCAAAAACATTCAGTACTTC. Amino acids: CASSLGQGAAKNIQYF. V is TRBV5-4 and J is TRBJ2-4; 11 bases agree with TRBD1. The CDR3 loop spans 16 amino acids. The junction had 3 bases not matched to a gene; V was cut back by 4 bases and J by 0 bases. Germline CDR1 reads SGHNT; CDR2 reads YYREEE (reference sequence).

The rearrangement joins TRBV7-5 to TRBJ1-5. TRBV7-5 has pseudogene status. This CDR3 has 18 amino acids. CDR3 nucleotide sequence: TGTGCCAGAAGCCCCTCCAGCGGGGGGGCGCTGAGAAATCAGCCCCAGCATTTT. Residues: CARSPSSGGALRNQPQHF.

The J gene is TRBJ2-7, the V gene TRBV4-1, with TRBD2 as a possible D gene (6 bases). V lost 1 base and J 3 bases, leaving 13 bases between the germline ends. This CDR3 comprises 15 residues. The germline CDR1 and CDR2 sequences are MGHRA and YSYEKL. The CDR3 region is CASSQVSGVGYEQYF. The CDR3, as DNA: TGCGCCAGCAGCCAAGTGTCGGGGGTGGGCTACGAGCAGTACTTC.

This chain joins TRBV2 and TRBJ2-1, with 12 bases fitting TRBD2. CDR3 size: 15 residues. V lost 3 bases, J lost 7 bases, and 4 bases stayed unmatched. Germline loops: CDR1 SNHLY, CDR2 FYNNEI. In DNA, the CDR3 is TGTGCCAGCAGTGATCGCCTAGCGGGGGGGAATGAGCAGTTCTTC. It is translated as CASSDRLAGGNEQFF.

CDR3 nucleotides: TGCAGTGCAAGTCGACAGGGGGGAGATACGCAGTATTTT. Translated, it gives CSASRQGGDTQYF. V is TRBV20-1 and J is TRBJ2-3; 9 bases fit TRBD1. Trimming at V came to 6 bases and at J to 5 bases, leaving 6 bases not matched to a gene. CDR1 and CDR2 from the germline V gene are DFQATT and SNEGSKA (reference sequence). The CDR3 totals 13 residues.

V is TRBV9 and J is TRBJ2-2, with 10 bases aligning to TRBD1. Germline CDR1 reads SGDLS; CDR2 reads YYNGEE. V lost 4 bases, J lost 2 bases, and 5 bases stayed unmatched. This CDR3 has 16 residues. This CDR3 reads CASSWGQGFNTGELFF. The CDR3, as DNA: TGTGCCAGCAGCTGGGGACAGGGGTTTAACACCGGGGAGCTGTTTTTT.

This clone was counted a few times. V and J are TRBV5-1 and TRBJ1-3; 8 bases agree with TRBD1. Germline CDR1 is SGHRS and CDR2 is YFSETQ. Trimming at V came to 3 bases and at J to 2 bases, leaving 4 bases not matched to a gene. CDR3 length: 15 amino acids. CDR3 sequence reads: CASSSDRGPGNTIYF. DNA for the CDR3: TGCGCCAGCAGCTCCGACAGGGGCCCTGGAAACACCATATATTTT. The whole variable domain, remainder taken from reference TRBV5-1 and TRBJ1-3, is KAGVTQTPRYLIKTRGQQVTLSCSPISGHRSVSWYQQTPGQGLQFLFEYFSETQRNKGNFPGRFSGRQFSNSRSEMNVSTLELGDSALYLCASSSDRGPGNTIYFGEGSWLTVV.

The chain links TRBV30 to TRBJ1-5; 9 bases map to TRBD1. Germline V lookup: CDR1 GTSNPN, CDR2 SVGIG (reference sequence). The CDR3 totals 16 residues. After removal of 2 bases from V and 3 bases from J, the junction contained 8 bases not matched to a gene. The CDR3 sequence is CAWSYPGTGSNQPQHF. CDR3 DNA sequence: TGTGCCTGGAGTTACCCCGGGACAGGGTCCAATCAGCCCCAGCATTTT.

V and J are TRBV18 and TRBJ1-1; 8 nucleotides align to TRBD1. V shed 0 bases and J 4 bases; nucleotides not matched to a gene: 7. Germline CDR1 reads KGHSH; CDR2 reads LQKENI. There are 16 residues in the CDR3. The CDR3 loop reads CASSPPTGVGGTEAFF. The CDR3 DNA sequence: TGTGCCAGCTCACCACCGACAGGGGTAGGTGGCACTGAAGCTTTCTTT.

The rearrangement links TRBV2 to TRBJ1-6; TRBD1 might be the D (6 bases). Deletions cut 6 bases from V and 10 bases from J, with 16 bases between. Germline CDR1 is SNHLY and CDR2 is FYNNEI. The CDR3 contains 14 residues. CDR3 nucleotide sequence: TGTGCCAGCAGGGCACAGGGCTTGGACTCACCCCTCCACTTT. It encodes CASRAQGLDSPLHF.

The J gene is TRBJ1-1, the V gene TRBV18; D is possibly TRBD1 (5 bases). V lost 1 base and J lost 6, with 15 bases in between. Germline V gives CDR1 KGHSH, CDR2 LQKENI. The CDR3 is 15 residues long. The CDR3 DNA reads as TGTGCCAGCTCACCACAACAGGCCCGAATGGCTGAAGCTTTCTTT. This encodes CASSPQQARMAEAFF.

DNA of the CDR3: TGTGCCAGCAGCCACTATCCTAGCACAGATACGCAGTATTTT. Translated: CASSHYPSTDTQYF. The chain uses TRBV11-2 and TRBJ2-3, with D unclear. CDR1 is SGHAT, CDR2 FQNNGV, per germline. The CDR3 covers 14 residues. V lost 5 bases to trimming and J lost 0 bases, with 9 bases between them. The full variable domain, completed using reference TRBV11-2 and TRBJ2-3, is EAGVAQSPRYKIIEKRQSVAFWCNPISGHATLYWYQQILGQGPKLLIQFQNNGVVDDSQLPKDRFSAERLKGVDSTLKIQPAKLEDSAVYLCASSHYPSTDTQYFGPGTRLTVL.

This chain connects TRBV6-5 to TRBJ2-4, with D perhaps TRBD2 (6 bases). This CDR3 comprises 15 residues. The V end lost 6 bases, the J end lost 7 bases, and 19 bases lay between the germline ends. Germline lookup yields CDR1 MNHEY and CDR2 SVGAGI. This CDR3 reads CASRTAGGATNIQYF. For the CDR3, the DNA is TGTGCCAGCAGGACTGCCGGCGGGGCCACGAACATTCAGTACTTC.